This entry describes one T cell receptor beta chain. This sample is part of a study of blood T cell repertoires in COVID-19. Background on the study: Specimens from acute and convalescent COVID-19 originated in the United States, Italy and Spain.

In germline, CDR1 is LGHDT, CDR2 YNNKEL (reference sequence). V gave up 1 base and J gave up 17 bases, with 18 bases separating them. CDR3 length: 14 amino acids. As originally analysed: Counts of nucleated cells, estimated from reference gene primer amplification, were obtained. Assay: immunoSEQ multiplex PCR; the TCRdb copy retains only in-frame clones and omits some. The DNA was the basis for D and trimming; V, J and clone size are from that table. Seen here are a few hundred thousand clones, approximately 84% observed once, and the top ten hold about 10%. The receptor was derived from a woman younger than 35 who had recovered from COVID-19. V and J are TRBV3-1 (or the pseudogene TRBV3-2) and TRBJ1-6, with D uncertain. Input material: PBMCs or T cells enriched from blood (not recorded which). CDR3 DNA sequence: TGTGCCAGCAGCCAAGGACGAAGGGCCGGAGGGATCCACTTT. Translated, it gives CASSQGRRAGGIHF.